A selection of T cell receptor beta chains follows, all from one sample in a study of blood T cell repertoires in COVID-19. TCRdb keeps only in-frame clones here, not all; method: immunoSEQ multiplex PCR. This sample has over 400,000 clones, with 80% to 90% found just once. What was sequenced was peripheral blood. These receptors were taken from a human donor in a cohort sampled during active COVID-19. CDR3s include the opening cysteine and the closing phenylalanine or tryptophan. The D gene is left open where the match is weak. The listing skips clone size in some rows; elsewhere it reads once, few, many or a size class.

size,D,J,V,CDR3,DNA
NA,TRBD2,TRBJ2-1,TRBV5-1,CASSLAWTSGGYNEQFF,TGCGCCAGCAGCTTGGCGTGGACTAGCGGGGGATACAATGAGCAGTTCTTC
NA,NA,TRBJ1-1,TRBV19,CASRPTPQGLSTEAFF,TGTGCCAGTAGACCCACGCCCCAGGGCCTTTCGACTGAAGCTTTCTTT
NA,TRBD2,TRBJ2-5,TRBV4-2,CASSTRTSGHPQETQYF,TGTGCCAGCAGCACCAGGACTAGCGGGCACCCCCAAGAGACCCAGTACTTC
NA,TRBD2,TRBJ2-5,TRBV30,CAWSVGASGMAETQYF,TGTGCCTGGAGTGTTGGGGCTAGCGGGATGGCGGAGACCCAGTACTTC
NA,NA,TRBJ1-2,TRBV6-5,CASSREGPEYGYTF,TGTGCCAGCAGTAGGGAGGGGCCTGAATATGGCTACACCTTC
NA,TRBD2,TRBJ2-3,TRBV30,CAWGLAGGGTDTQYF,TGTGCCTGGGGACTAGCGGGAGGAGGCACAGATACGCAGTATTTT
NA,NA,TRBJ1-1,TRBV11-2,CASTPREGTEAFF,TGTGCCAGCACCCCAAGGGAGGGAACTGAAGCTTTCTTT
NA,NA,TRBJ2-3,TRBV7-9,CASSSSTDTQYF,TGTGCCAGCAGCTCTAGCACAGATACGCAGTATTTT
NA,NA,TRBJ2-3,TRBV4-2,CASSQETIRGSSDTQYF,TGTGCCAGCAGCCAAGAAACAATCAGGGGTAGTTCAGATACGCAGTATTTT
NA,TRBD2,TRBJ2-7,TRBV3-1/TRBV3-2,CASSPLLFSKLAGRRYEQYF,TGTGCCAGCAGCCCCCTGTTGTTCTCTAAGCTAGCGGGAAGAAGATACGAGCAGTACTTC
NA,TRBD1,TRBJ1-2,TRBV25-1,CASSETGDAANYGYTF,TGTGCCAGCAGTGAAACAGGGGATGCAGCTAACTATGGCTACACCTTC
NA,NA,TRBJ1-4,TRBV27,CASSLRVPGGKLFF,TGTGCCAGCAGTTTAAGGGTCCCCGGGGGAAAACTGTTTTTT
NA,NA,TRBJ2-3,TRBV5-1,CASSPRTAGADTQYF,TGCGCCAGCAGCCCTAGAACTGCAGGGGCAGATACGCAGTATTTT
NA,NA,TRBJ1-1,TRBV7-3,CASSLSGGNTEAFF,TGTGCCAGCAGCTTAAGCGGGGGGAACACTGAAGCTTTCTTT
NA,TRBD2,TRBJ2-4,TRBV5-4,CASSLFTGGTDIQYF,TGTGCCAGCAGCTTGTTCACGGGAGGTACGGACATTCAGTACTTC
NA,NA,TRBJ2-1,TRBV9,CASSFGLEANSYNEQFF,TGTGCCAGCAGCTTCGGACTCGAGGCTAACTCCTACAATGAGCAGTTCTTC
NA,NA,TRBJ1-1,TRBV3-1/TRBV3-2,CASRRAGRMNTEAFF,TGTGCCAGCCGACGGGCAGGGCGCATGAACACTGAAGCTTTCTTT
NA,NA,TRBJ2-7,TRBV5-1,CASSLSSTPGEEQYF,TGCGCCAGCAGCCTCAGCAGCACTCCAGGGGAAGAGCAGTACTTC
NA,NA,TRBJ1-2,TRBV5-5,CASSLEGGVGYTF,TGTGCCAGCAGCTTGGAAGGAGGGGTGGGCTACACCTTC
NA,TRBD2,TRBJ2-2,TRBV24-1,CATSATSGSTGELFF,TGTGCCACCAGTGCTACTAGCGGTTCGACCGGGGAGCTGTTTTTT
once,NA,TRBJ1-4,TRBV19,CASSDSGGEKLFF,TGTGCCAGTAGTGACAGCGGGGGTGAAAAACTGTTTTTT
NA,TRBD2,TRBJ2-1,TRBV10-3,CAISTAGTPGLAEQFF,TGTGCCATCAGTACCGCCGGGACACCGGGACTAGCGGAGCAGTTCTTC
NA,NA,TRBJ1-1,TRBV27,CASSFAWGFGRTEAFF,TGTGCCAGCAGTTTCGCTTGGGGGTTCGGGAGGACTGAAGCTTTCTTT
NA,TRBD1,TRBJ2-3,TRBV7-2,CASSSRDRGLADTQYF,TGTGCCAGCAGCTCCCGGGACAGGGGGCTGGCAGATACGCAGTATTTT
NA,NA,TRBJ1-1,TRBV7-9,CASSLGRNTEAFF,TGTGCCAGCAGCTTAGGCAGGAACACTGAAGCTTTCTTT
few,TRBD2,TRBJ2-7,TRBV7-8,CASSLAGLAGVNLEQYF,TGTGCCAGCAGCTTAGCGGGACTAGCGGGAGTCAATCTGGAGCAGTACTTC
NA,TRBD2,TRBJ2-3,TRBV9,CASSVFFGRADTQYF,TGTGCCAGCAGCGTCTTTTTCGGGAGGGCCGATACGCAGTATTTT
few,TRBD1,TRBJ1-1,TRBV5-5,CASSSQGRPTEAFF,TGTGCCAGCAGCTCACAGGGGCGGCCCACTGAAGCTTTCTTT
NA,TRBD2,TRBJ2-5,TRBV7-9,CASILLAGGQETQYF,TGTGCCAGCATCCTACTAGCGGGAGGGCAAGAGACCCAGTACTTC
once,NA,TRBJ2-7,TRBV27,CASSTTGNEQYF,TGTGCCAGCAGCACAACAGGGAACGAGCAGTACTTC
NA,NA,TRBJ2-2,TRBV7-9,CASSSSGVGTGELFF,TGTGCCAGCAGCTCATCAGGGGTGGGCACCGGGGAGCTGTTTTTT
NA,NA,TRBJ1-5,TRBV7-9,CASSSGEQPQHF,TGTGCCAGCAGCTCAGGTGAGCAGCCCCAGCATTTT
NA,TRBD2,TRBJ2-1,TRBV19,CASRPLAGEGSSYNEQFF,TGTGCCAGTAGACCGCTAGCGGGAGAGGGCTCCTCCTACAATGAGCAGTTCTTC
NA,NA,TRBJ1-5,TRBV28,CASSLEGEGYQPQHF,TGTGCCAGCAGTTTGGAGGGAGAGGGGTATCAGCCCCAGCATTTT
NA,NA,TRBJ2-6,TRBV27,CASSLFAPTRAGANVLTF,TGTGCCAGCAGTTTATTCGCCCCCACTAGAGCTGGGGCCAACGTCCTGACTTTC
many,NA,TRBJ2-1,TRBV2,CASRIDHAYNEQFF,TGTGCCAGCAGAATAGATCATGCCTACAATGAGCAGTTCTTC
NA,TRBD1,TRBJ2-7,TRBV7-2,CASSPLGTGNYEQYF,TGTGCCAGCAGCCCCCTCGGGACAGGGAACTACGAGCAGTACTTC
NA,NA,TRBJ1-1,TRBV30,CALGLHPNTEAFF,TGTGCCCTGGGCTTGCACCCTAACACTGAAGCTTTCTTT
NA,NA,TRBJ2-6,TRBV7-9,CASSLAIATSGANVLTF,TGTGCCAGCAGCTTAGCAATAGCTACCTCTGGGGCCAACGTCCTGACTTTC
NA,TRBD1,TRBJ1-5,TRBV19,CASSTFRTGGNQPQHF,TGTGCCAGTAGTACCTTCAGGACAGGGGGAAATCAGCCCCAGCATTTT
NA,NA,TRBJ2-3,TRBV19,CASSMPGTNTQYF,TGTGCCAGTAGTATGCCGGGAACGAATACGCAGTATTTT
NA,TRBD1,TRBJ2-1,TRBV7-2,CASSFKWGTGPPEQFF,TGTGCCAGCAGCTTTAAGTGGGGGACAGGGCCCCCTGAGCAGTTCTTC
NA,NA,TRBJ2-6,TRBV11-2,CASSLYSQGGANVLTF,TGTGCCAGCAGCTTATATTCGCAGGGTGGGGCCAACGTCCTGACTTTC
NA,TRBD2,TRBJ2-1,TRBV3-1/TRBV3-2,CASWGLAGTEQFF,TGTGCCAGCTGGGGACTAGCGGGAACTGAGCAGTTCTTC
once,NA,TRBJ2-5,TRBV2,CASRGGHF,TGTGCCAGCAGGGGGGGGCACTTC
once,TRBD2,TRBJ2-5,TRBV2,CATEPGASGRARQETQYF,TGTGCCACCGAACCGGGGGCTAGCGGGAGGGCCCGGCAAGAGACCCAGTACTTC
NA,TRBD1,TRBJ2-7,TRBV7-9,CASSPQGDSYEQYF,TGTGCCAGCAGCCCACAGGGGGACTCCTACGAGCAGTACTTC
NA,NA,TRBJ1-2,TRBV28,CASSLWPGGYTF,TGTGCCAGCAGTCTTTGGCCGGGAGGCTACACCTTC
NA,NA,TRBJ2-5,TRBV19,CASSIPTRETQYF,TGTGCCAGTAGTATACCCACCAGGGAGACCCAGTACTTC